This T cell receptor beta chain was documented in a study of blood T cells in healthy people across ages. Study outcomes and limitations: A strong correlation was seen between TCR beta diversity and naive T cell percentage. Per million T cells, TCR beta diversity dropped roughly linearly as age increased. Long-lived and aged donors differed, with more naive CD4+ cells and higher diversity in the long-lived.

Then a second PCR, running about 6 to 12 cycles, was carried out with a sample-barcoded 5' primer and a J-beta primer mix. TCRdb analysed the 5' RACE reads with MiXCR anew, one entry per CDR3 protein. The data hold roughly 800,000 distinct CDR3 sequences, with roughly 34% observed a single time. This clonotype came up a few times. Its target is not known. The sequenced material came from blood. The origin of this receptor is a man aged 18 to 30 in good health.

CDR3: CASSPNGIPSPGTLGYEQYF. The CDR3 DNA sequence: TGTGCCAGCAGCCCTAACGGAATACCCAGCCCCGGGACATTGGGGTACGAGCAGTACTTC. The chain links TRBV3-1 to TRBJ2-7, with D perhaps TRBD1 (6 bases). This CDR3 has 20 residues. Germline V gene lookup returns CDR1 LGHDT and CDR2 YNNKEL (reference sequence). Trimming cost V 4 bases and J 4 bases, with 32 bases left between them.